These 21 T cell receptor beta chains share one sample of origin, sequenced in a study of blood T cell repertoires in COVID-19. Using immunoSEQ multiplex PCR, the repertoire was profiled, and TCRdb retains in-frame clones only, with some absent. Here the sample spans about 64,000 clones, 70% to 90% being singletons. The sample comprised peripheral blood. Source of these receptors: an older man with acute or convalescent COVID-19.

The rearrangement joins TRBV15 to TRBJ2-1; 16 bases map to TRBD2. J lost 1 base, V lost 1 base, and 4 bases had no gene match. Germline V gives CDR1 LNHNV, CDR2 YYDKDF (reference sequence). CDR3 length: 19 amino acids. CDR3 residues: CATSRVPGLAGGSYNEQFF. The DNA for the CDR3 is TGTGCCACCAGCAGAGTTCCGGGACTAGCGGGGGGGTCCTACAATGAGCAGTTCTTC.

V is TRBV4-3 and J is TRBJ1-2; D remains ambiguous. Germline assignment: CDR1 LGHNA and CDR2 YSLEER. The V end lost 0 bases, the J end lost 3 bases, and 8 bases lay between the germline ends. This CDR3 spans 14 amino acids. DNA of the CDR3: TGCGCCAGCAGCCAAGATCTCGGGGACTATGGCTACACCTTC. Protein: CASSQDLGDYGYTF.

The rearrangement links TRBV19 to TRBJ2-2, with D possibly matching TRBD2 (6 bases). V lost 5 bases, J lost 6 bases, and 10 bases lay in between. The germline CDR1 and CDR2 sequences are LNHDA and SQIVND (reference sequence). This CDR3 spans 13 amino acids. The DNA for the CDR3 is TGTGCCAGTAGTTCTAGCGCGGCCGGGGAGCTGTTTTTT. Translating gives CASSSSAAGELFF.

The CDR3 sequence: CASSLADRDRDEQYF. CDR3 bases: TGCGCCAGCAGCTTGGCCGACAGGGATCGGGACGAGCAGTACTTC. This sequence joins TRBV5-1 and TRBJ2-7; TRBD1 matches at 7 bases. The CDR3 extends over 15 amino acids. Germline V CDR1 and CDR2: SGHRS, YFSETQ. With V trimmed by 0 bases and J by 5 bases, 8 bases remained unmatched.

The gene calls are TRBV6-5 and TRBJ1-6; 7 bases match TRBD1. With V trimmed by 10 bases and J by 6 bases, 9 bases remained unmatched. This CDR3 region has 14 residues. The germline V gene encodes CDR1 MNHEY and CDR2 SVGAGI. The CDR3 loop reads CATVKAGGNSPLHF. CDR3 DNA sequence: TGTGCCACCGTTAAAGCAGGGGGTAATTCACCCCTCCACTTT.

This clone is a singleton in its sample. The chain uses TRBV14 and TRBJ1-1; 9 bases line up with TRBD1. This CDR3 is 14 amino acids long. V lost 2 bases and J lost 4; bases outside the gene matches: 2. In germline, CDR1 is SGHDN, CDR2 FVKESK. CDR3 protein: CASSQWTGVTEAFF. CDR3 nucleotide sequence: TGTGCCAGCAGCCAATGGACAGGGGTCACTGAAGCTTTCTTT.

V gene TRBV5-1 combines with J gene TRBJ1-4; no clear D gene. The V and J ends lost 0 bases and 8 bases respectively, with 17 bases between them. The CDR3 runs to 16 residues. Germline assignment: CDR1 SGHRS and CDR2 YFSETQ. CDR3 coding DNA: TGCGCCAGCAGCTTGGGATCGATAGGTTTGGGCGAAAAACTGTTTTTT. This translates into CASSLGSIGLGEKLFF.

The chain employs TRBV18 and TRBJ1-4; 8 nucleotides match TRBD1. Looked up from germline, CDR1 is KGHSH and CDR2 is LQKENI. V lost 3 bases and J lost 7; bases outside the gene matches: 4. This CDR3 has 14 amino acids. This CDR3 reads CASSPLDRVEKLFF. CDR3 nucleotides: TGTGCCAGCTCACCCTTGGACAGGGTTGAAAAACTGTTTTTT.

J is TRBJ1-3 and V is TRBV13; TRBD1 might be the D (6 bases). Trimming shortened V by 5 bases and J by 3 bases, and 14 bases separated the two germline ends. Germline loops: CDR1 PRHDT, CDR2 FYEKMQ (reference sequence). CDR3 length: 15 amino acids. DNA for the CDR3: TGTGCCAGCAGCGATCGGGGGGCGCGTGGAAACACCATATATTTT. Translating it yields CASSDRGARGNTIYF.

The rearrangement links TRBV10-3 to TRBJ1-4, with 8 nucleotides matching TRBD1. V was pared by 5 bases and J by 4 bases, with 6 bases of the junction left unmatched. CDR3 size: 15 residues. Germline values: CDR1 ENHRY, CDR2 SYGVKD. CDR3 nucleotides: TGTGCCATCAGTAACGCAGGGGGCGGTAATGAAAAACTGTTTTTT. This sequence encodes CAISNAGGGNEKLFF.

The rearrangement links TRBV30 to TRBJ2-2; D is uncertain. The V and J ends lost 3 bases and 8 bases respectively, with 19 bases between them. The CDR3 length is 15 residues. The germline V gene has CDR1 GTSNPN and CDR2 SVGIG (reference sequence). CDR3 DNA: TGTGCCTGGAGCGGGTCGTTAGTTGTGCAAGGGGAGCTGTTTTTT. This gives the protein CAWSGSLVVQGELFF.

The chain links TRBV7-9 to TRBJ1-6; 9 nucleotides line up with TRBD1. V shed 3 bases, J shed 7 bases, and the junction held 4 bases outside the gene matches. CDR1 and CDR2 (germline): SEHNR, FQNEAQ (reference sequence). The CDR3 is 15 amino acids. The DNA for the CDR3 is TGTGCCAGCAGCTTCGAGACAGGGGGGAATTCACCCCTCCACTTT. This encodes CASSFETGGNSPLHF.

CDR3 sequence (DNA): TGTGCCAGCAGCTCACCCGACACTGGGGATACGCAGTATTTT. The encoded protein is CASSSPDTGDTQYF. The V and J genes are TRBV7-6 and TRBJ2-3; D uncertain. The CDR3 is 14 amino acids. Trimming took off 4 bases at V and 6 bases at J, with 14 bases between the two ends. Germline V CDR1 and CDR2: SGHVS, FNYEAQ.

The CDR3 DNA follows: TGTGCCAGTAGTATAGTGGAGACTAGCGGGGGGGAGACCCAGTACTTC. Translated, it gives CASSIVETSGGETQYF. The chain combines TRBV19 with TRBJ2-5; 13 bases are a match to TRBD2. CDR1 and CDR2 (germline): LNHDA, SQIVND (reference sequence). V shed 1 base, J shed 5 bases, and the junction held 4 bases outside the gene matches. The CDR3 covers 16 residues.

This clone was counted a single time. The V call is TRBV2, the J call TRBJ2-5, with a weak D call TRBD2 (6 bases). This CDR3 contains 15 residues. Germline loops: CDR1 SNHLY, CDR2 FYNNEI. The V and J ends lost 3 bases and 6 bases respectively, with 17 bases between them. The CDR3 sequence is CASSEVSPGSQTQYF. In nucleotides, the CDR3 is TGTGCCAGCAGTGAGGTGTCCCCCGGGAGCCAGACCCAGTACTTC. Using reference TRBV2 and TRBJ2-5 for the parts outside the CDR3, the full variable domain is EPEVTQTPSHQVTQMGQEVILRCVPISNHLYFYWYRQILGQKVEFLVSFYNNEISEKSEIFDDQFSVERPDGSNFTLKIRSTKLEDSAMYFCASSEVSPGSQTQYFGPGTRLLVL.

V is TRBV19 and J is TRBJ1-5; 8 nucleotides match TRBD1. V was pared by 5 bases and J by 4 bases, with 4 bases of the junction left unmatched. The CDR3 runs 14 residues. Germline V gene lookup returns CDR1 LNHDA and CDR2 SQIVND (reference sequence). CDR3 amino acids: CASSLDRGNQPQHF. DNA of the CDR3: TGTGCCAGTAGTCTCGACAGGGGAAATCAGCCCCAGCATTTT.

The chain joins TRBV3-1 (or the pseudogene TRBV3-2) to TRBJ2-3; D is unclear. V dropped 4 bases and J dropped 1 base, with 9 bases sitting between them. Germline-derived CDR1 and CDR2 are LGHDT and YNNKEL (reference sequence). CDR3 length: 14 amino acids. This CDR3 reads CASSPYQGTDTQYF. Written as DNA, the CDR3 is TGTGCCAGCAGCCCCTACCAGGGCACAGATACGCAGTATTTT.

The CDR3 nucleotides read TGTGCCAGCAGCTTAGGAGCGGGGGGGGCCTACGAGCAGTACTTC. It translates to CASSLGAGGAYEQYF. This chain links TRBV11-3 with TRBJ2-7, with 10 bases identical to TRBD2. Germline-derived CDR1 and CDR2 are SGHNT and YENEEA. The trim removed 1 base at V and 2 bases at J, leaving 2 bases unmatched. The CDR3 is 15 residues long.

This rearrangement joins TRBV5-1 to TRBJ2-7; D perhaps matches TRBD1 (6 bases). The V end lost 0 bases, the J end lost 2 bases, and 12 bases lay between the germline ends. The length of the CDR3 is 15 residues. Germline values: CDR1 SGHRS, CDR2 YFSETQ. CDR3 loop: CASSLVQGRTYEQYF. CDR3 sequence (DNA): TGCGCCAGCAGCTTGGTGCAGGGGAGAACCTACGAGCAGTACTTC.

V usage is TRBV6-5 and J usage is TRBJ1-3; no definite D call. V shed 4 bases and J shed 0 bases, with 7 bases lying between them. Germline CDR1 and CDR2: MNHEY and SVGAGI. This CDR3 contains 14 residues. This CDR3 reads CASSSSHSGNTIYF. CDR3 in DNA: TGTGCCAGCAGTTCAAGCCACTCTGGAAACACCATATATTTT.

The rearrangement joins TRBV2 to TRBJ1-5; a weak D match, TRBD1 (6 bases). The ends were cut back, 3 bases at V and 8 bases at J, with 14 bases in the middle. Per germline, CDR1 SNHLY and CDR2 FYNNEI. The CDR3 is made up of 14 amino acids. The CDR3 loop is CASSEGASTEPQHF. The CDR3 nucleotides read TGTGCCAGCAGTGAGGGGGCCAGTACCGAGCCCCAGCATTTT.